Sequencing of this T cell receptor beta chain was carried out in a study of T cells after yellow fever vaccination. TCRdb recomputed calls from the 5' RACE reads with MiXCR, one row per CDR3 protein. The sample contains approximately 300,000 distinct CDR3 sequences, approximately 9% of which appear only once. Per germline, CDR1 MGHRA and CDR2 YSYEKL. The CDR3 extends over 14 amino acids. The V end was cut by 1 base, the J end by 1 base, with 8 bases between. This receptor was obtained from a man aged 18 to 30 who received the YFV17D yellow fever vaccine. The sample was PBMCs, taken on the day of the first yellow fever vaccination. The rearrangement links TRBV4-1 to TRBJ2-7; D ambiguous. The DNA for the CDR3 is TGCGCCAGCAGCCAAGTGGGCAGTTCCTACGAGCAGTACTTC. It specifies CASSQVGSSYEQYF.